The 13 T cell receptor beta chains reported below all come from one sample, sequenced in a study of T cell repertoires in cytomegalovirus infection. No cognate antigen is known for these TCRs. TCRdb independently ran MiXCR on the reads; one entry per CDR3 protein. Of about 350,000 distinct CDR3 sequences listed, roughly 34% are singletons. The starting material was cultured PBMCs, obtained from culture after CMV antigen stimulation. These receptors all come from a human donor in good health (CMV status not recorded). Some clones in this sample may be carry-over from other donors' samples.

The V gene is TRBV20-1, the J gene TRBJ2-1, with unresolved D. Trimming removed 1 base from V and 8 bases from J, with 6 bases in between. Germline V gives CDR1 DFQATT, CDR2 SNEGSKA (reference sequence). This CDR3 is built from 11 residues. CDR3 in DNA: TGCAGTGCTAGAGGGGTCGATGAGCAGTTCTTC. It encodes CSARGVDEQFF.

Only one count was recorded for this clonotype. This rearrangement joins TRBV28 to TRBJ2-2; 10 nucleotides align to TRBD2. The CDR3 spans 16 residues. The germline CDR1 and CDR2 sequences are MDHEN and SYDVKM. V trimming: 2 bases; J trimming: 6 bases; junction bases outside the gene matches: 6. The CDR3 nucleotides read TGTGCCAGCAGTTTACTAGCGGGAGCGAGCGCCGGGGAGCTGTTTTTT. The encoded protein is CASSLLAGASAGELFF.

In this sample, this clonotype turned up a few times. J is TRBJ2-5 and V is TRBV6-5; D ambiguous. Germline-derived CDR1 and CDR2 are MNHEY and SVGAGI. The CDR3 is 16 amino acids. Deletions cut 1 base from V and 2 bases from J, with 14 bases between. CDR3 sequence reads: CASSYLGSSRQETQYF. CDR3 DNA: TGTGCCAGCAGTTACTTAGGCAGTTCGAGGCAAGAGACCCAGTACTTC.

This clonotype appeared a few times. The chain couples TRBV6-5 to TRBJ2-1; 7 nucleotides match TRBD2. V trimming: 6 bases; J trimming: 0 bases; junction bases outside the gene matches: 14. The germline gives CDR1 MNHEY, CDR2 SVGAGI. The CDR3 covers 18 residues. The CDR3 DNA follows: TGTGCCAGCAGCAGAAGATCCGGGACTACGAGCTCCTACAATGAGCAGTTCTTC. Translated: CASSRRSGTTSSYNEQFF.

This clonotype was detected only once. The chain combines TRBV28 with TRBJ2-3; D not resolved. Germline V lookup: CDR1 MDHEN, CDR2 SYDVKM. The CDR3 is 10 amino acids. V gave up 6 bases and J gave up 7 bases, with 5 bases separating them. The CDR3 loop is CASSRYTQYF. CDR3 sequence (DNA): TGTGCCAGCAGCCGCTATACGCAGTATTTT.

This chain links TRBV19 with TRBJ1-2; D remains ambiguous. Germline CDR1 LNHDA, CDR2 SQIVND (reference sequence). Deletions cut 9 bases from V and 3 bases from J, with 14 bases between. The CDR3 totals 13 residues. CDR3 amino acids: CASPPKADYGYTF. DNA for the CDR3: TGTGCCAGCCCTCCTAAGGCAGACTATGGCTACACCTTC.

The chain recombines TRBV18 with TRBJ1-2, with unresolved D. This CDR3 spans 14 amino acids. Germline lookup yields CDR1 KGHSH and CDR2 LQKENI. Trimming removed 1 base from V and 3 bases from J, with 9 bases in between. CDR3 nucleotides: TGTGCCAGCTCACCACAGAGACCGGACTATGGCTACACCTTC. It translates to CASSPQRPDYGYTF.

The gene calls are TRBV6-6 and TRBJ1-6; 7 nucleotides line up with TRBD1. The CDR3 consists of 16 residues. With 2 bases clipped from V and 4 bases from J, the junction kept 5 bases outside the gene matches. CDR1 is MNHNY, CDR2 SVGAGI, per germline (reference sequence). CDR3 sequence (DNA): TGTGCCAGCAGTTACGGACAGGCGATATATAATTCACCCCTCCACTTT. Protein: CASSYGQAIYNSPLHF.

The gene calls are TRBV12-3 or TRBV12-4 and TRBJ1-3; TRBD1 is a possible D gene (6 bases). V shed 5 bases and J shed 2 bases, with 10 bases lying between them. CDR3 length equals 14 residues. CDR3: CASSHRDTGNTIYF. Written as DNA, the CDR3 is TGTGCCAGCAGTCACAGGGACACTGGAAACACCATATATTTT.

This clonotype was found a few times. The chain links TRBV7-2 to TRBJ1-2; possible D gene TRBD1, 5 bases. The CDR3 runs to 14 residues. Per the germline V gene, CDR1 is SGHTA and CDR2 is FQGNSA. Trimming removed 0 bases from V and 6 bases from J, with 11 bases in between. CDR3 sequence (DNA): TGTGCCAGCAGCTTAGCGGCCAGGGAAGATGGCTACACCTTC. It encodes CASSLAAREDGYTF.

The V call is TRBV28, the J call TRBJ2-3; a weak D match, TRBD1 (6 bases). The CDR3 consists of 12 residues. The germline V gene has CDR1 MDHEN and CDR2 SYDVKM. V was shortened by 3 bases and J by 7 bases, with 8 bases between the two germline ends. The CDR3 reads CASSLTGYTQYF. The CDR3, as DNA: TGTGCCAGCAGTTTGACAGGATATACGCAGTATTTT.

The chain links TRBV7-2 to TRBJ2-5; 7 nucleotides match TRBD1. The CDR3 spans 16 residues. V lost 5 bases and J lost 1; bases outside the gene matches: 10. Germline values: CDR1 SGHTA, CDR2 FQGNSA. In DNA, the CDR3 is TGTGCCAGCAGCCTTTCGGGACAGCCGATCCAAGAGACCCAGTACTTC. Amino acid sequence: CASSLSGQPIQETQYF.

The gene calls are TRBV7-8 and TRBJ1-1; no clear D gene. Trimming left V 5 bases short and J 0 bases short, with 16 bases between. The CDR3 covers 16 residues. The germline CDR1 and CDR2 sequences are SGHVS and FQNEAQ. CDR3 nucleotides: TGTGCCAGCAGCCCTGCGCCGACAAACATGAACACTGAAGCTTTCTTT. Protein sequence: CASSPAPTNMNTEAFF.